This is a list of T cell receptor beta chains from one sample in a study of blood T cell repertoires in COVID-19. Profiling relied on immunoSEQ multiplex PCR, and the TCRdb table lists in-frame clones only, not all of them. The table records more than 100,000 clones, about nine tenths of them present only once. The sample taken for sequencing was peripheral blood. The receptors were gathered from a woman at least 80 years old in a cohort sampled during active COVID-19. Both conserved end residues are part of each CDR3. The D gene is left open where the match is weak. Where a row states a size, it is once, few, many or the class of an expanded clone; other rows omit it.

J	D	V	size	CDR3	DNA
TRBJ1-5	TRBD1	TRBV28	.	CASSQGTGGNQPQHF	TGTGCCAGCAGCCAAGGGACAGGGGGCAATCAGCCCCAGCATTTT
TRBJ2-5	TRBD2	TRBV7-2	.	CASSLSPSGGQETQYF	TGTGCCAGCAGCTTATCCCCTAGCGGGGGCCAAGAGACCCAGTACTTC
TRBJ2-7	.	TRBV3-1/TRBV3-2	.	CASSQSAAYEQYF	TGTGCCAGCAGCCAAAGCGCTGCCTACGAGCAGTACTTC
TRBJ2-7	.	TRBV30	.	CAWSVVGGGNEQYF	TGTGCCTGGAGTGTAGTTGGGGGCGGAAACGAGCAGTACTTC
TRBJ2-2	TRBD2	TRBV19	once	CASTKTSGGALLNTGELFF	TGTGCCAGCACCAAAACTAGCGGGGGGGCCTTATTGAACACCGGGGAGCTGTTTTTT
TRBJ2-6	TRBD1	TRBV28	.	CAIKPGQGVSGANVLTF	TGTGCCATCAAGCCGGGACAGGGGGTGTCTGGGGCCAACGTCCTGACTTTC
TRBJ2-5	TRBD1	TRBV3-1/TRBV3-2	.	CASSHRDRGPSGTQYF	TGTGCCAGCAGCCATCGGGACAGGGGGCCCTCCGGGACCCAGTACTTC
TRBJ2-3	TRBD1	TRBV27	.	CASSFLGTGPFQGTQYF	TGTGCCAGCAGTTTTTTAGGGACAGGGCCCTTTCAGGGTACGCAGTATTTT
TRBJ2-1	TRBD2	TRBV7-9	.	CASSLVSQGTSVHEQFF	TGTGCCAGCAGCTTAGTATCCCAGGGGACTAGCGTCCATGAGCAGTTCTTC
TRBJ1-1	.	TRBV7-8	.	CASSRDRLNTEAFF	TGTGCCAGCAGCCGCGACAGGTTAAACACTGAAGCTTTCTTT
TRBJ1-3	.	TRBV6-5	.	CASSSPKSPAGNTIYF	TGTGCCAGCAGTTCACCGAAGAGCCCCGCCGGAAACACCATATATTTT
TRBJ2-1	.	TRBV12-3/TRBV12-4	.	CASLIQGSEQFF	TGTGCCAGCCTGATACAGGGTAGTGAGCAGTTCTTC
TRBJ2-7	.	TRBV18	.	CASSPGQGEQYF	TGTGCCAGCTCTCCAGGGCAGGGCGAGCAGTACTTC
TRBJ1-6	.	TRBV7-8	once	CASSLKGGSSPLHF	TGTGCCAGCAGCTTAAAAGGAGGGAGTTCACCCCTCCACTTT
TRBJ1-6	.	TRBV27	.	CASSFTGIGNSPLHF	TGTGCCAGCAGTTTCACAGGGATCGGCAATTCACCCCTCCACTTT
TRBJ2-7	.	TRBV19	.	CASSSPQEQYF	TGTGCCAGTAGTTCACCCCAGGAGCAGTACTTC